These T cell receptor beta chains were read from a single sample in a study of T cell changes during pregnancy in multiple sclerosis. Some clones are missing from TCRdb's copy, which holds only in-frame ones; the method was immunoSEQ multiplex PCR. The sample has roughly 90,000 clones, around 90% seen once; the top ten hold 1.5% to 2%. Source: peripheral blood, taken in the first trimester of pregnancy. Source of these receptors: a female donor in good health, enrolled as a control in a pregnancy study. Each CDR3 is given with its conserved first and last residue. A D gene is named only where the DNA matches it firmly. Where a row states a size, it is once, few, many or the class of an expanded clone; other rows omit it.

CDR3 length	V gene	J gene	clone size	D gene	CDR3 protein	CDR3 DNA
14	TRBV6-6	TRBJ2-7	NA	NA	CASSYFVVSYEQYF	TGTGCCAGCAGTTACTTTGTCGTGTCCTACGAGCAGTACTTC
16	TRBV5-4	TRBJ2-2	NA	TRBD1	CASSLAGTGRTGELFF	TGTGCCAGCAGCTTGGCCGGGACAGGGAGGACCGGGGAGCTGTTTTTT
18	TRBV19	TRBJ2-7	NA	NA	CASSRAVTLWGQGYEQYF	TGTGCCAGTAGTAGGGCTGTAACATTGTGGGGACAAGGCTACGAGCAGTACTTC
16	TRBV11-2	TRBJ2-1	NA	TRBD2	CASSLEAGGFYNEQFF	TGTGCCAGCAGCTTAGAAGCGGGGGGCTTCTACAATGAGCAGTTCTTC
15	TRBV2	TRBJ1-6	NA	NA	CASSESEKNNSPLHF	TGTGCCAGCAGTGAATCAGAAAAGAATAATTCACCCCTCCACTTT
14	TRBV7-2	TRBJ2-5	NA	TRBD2	CASTLGGGKETQYF	TGTGCCAGCACCCTTGGCGGGGGGAAAGAGACCCAGTACTTC
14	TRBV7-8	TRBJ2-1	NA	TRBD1	CASSMTGQYNEQFF	TGTGCCAGCAGCATGACGGGACAGTACAATGAGCAGTTCTTC
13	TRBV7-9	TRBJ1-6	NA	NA	CASSLDGDSPLHF	TGTGCCAGCAGCTTAGACGGTGATTCACCCCTCCACTTT
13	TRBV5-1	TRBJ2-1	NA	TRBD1	CATGGDRGNEQFF	TGCGCCACCGGGGGGGACAGGGGTAATGAGCAGTTCTTC
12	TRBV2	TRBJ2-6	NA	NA	CASTSGANVLTF	TGTGCCAGCACTTCGGGGGCCAACGTCCTGACTTTC
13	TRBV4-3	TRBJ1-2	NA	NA	CASSQDRGYGYTF	TGCGCCAGCAGCCAAGATAGGGGGTATGGCTACACCTTC
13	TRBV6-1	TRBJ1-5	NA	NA	CASSPDRDISQHF	TGTGCCAGCAGCCCTGACCGGGACATATCCCAGCATTTT
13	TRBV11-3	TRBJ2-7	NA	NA	CASSLRGSREQYF	TGTGCCAGCAGCTTAAGAGGGTCCCGCGAGCAGTACTTC
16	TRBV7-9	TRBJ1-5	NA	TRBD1	CASSLSDRGLDQPQHF	TGTGCCAGCAGCTTAAGCGACAGGGGGCTGGATCAGCCCCAGCATTTT
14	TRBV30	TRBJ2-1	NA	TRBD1	CACATGDGLNEQFF	TGTGCCTGTGCGACAGGGGACGGACTCAATGAGCAGTTCTTC
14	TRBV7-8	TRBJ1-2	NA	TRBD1	CASSTPGQNYGYTF	TGTGCCAGCAGCACGCCGGGACAGAACTATGGCTACACCTTC
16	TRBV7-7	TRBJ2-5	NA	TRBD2	CASSLGAGGHQETQYF	TGTGCTAGCAGCTTAGGAGCGGGGGGGCACCAAGAGACCCAGTACTTC
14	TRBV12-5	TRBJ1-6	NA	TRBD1	CASARTGFNSPLHF	TGTGCTAGTGCCAGGACAGGTTTTAATTCACCCCTCCACTTT
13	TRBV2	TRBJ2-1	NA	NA	CASRGDSNNEQFF	TGTGCCAGCAGGGGAGACTCAAACAATGAGCAGTTCTTC
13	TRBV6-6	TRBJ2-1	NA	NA	CASSYLGGNEQFF	TGTGCCAGCAGTTACCTAGGGGGCAATGAGCAGTTCTTC
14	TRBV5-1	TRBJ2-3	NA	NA	CASSTRGREDTQYF	TGCGCCAGCAGCACAAGGGGTAGGGAAGATACGCAGTATTTT
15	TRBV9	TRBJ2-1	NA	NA	CASSAQGNSYNEQFF	TGTGCCAGCAGCGCCCAGGGGAACTCCTACAATGAGCAGTTCTTC
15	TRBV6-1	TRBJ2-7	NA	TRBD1	CASTLTGSSAYEQYF	TGTGCCAGCACCCTGACAGGGAGTAGTGCCTACGAGCAGTACTTC
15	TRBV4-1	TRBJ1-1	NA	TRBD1	CASSQDTGGRTEAFF	TGCGCCAGCAGCCAAGATACAGGGGGACGCACTGAAGCTTTCTTT
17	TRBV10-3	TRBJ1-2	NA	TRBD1	CAISESPSGQGKGGYTF	TGTGCCATCAGTGAGTCGCCCTCGGGACAGGGGAAAGGTGGCTACACCTTC
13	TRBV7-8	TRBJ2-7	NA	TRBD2	CASSSRGGYEQYF	TGTGCCAGCAGCTCCCGCGGGGGATACGAGCAGTACTTC
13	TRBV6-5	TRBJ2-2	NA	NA	CASSTLASGELFF	TGTGCCAGCAGCACACTAGCTTCCGGGGAGCTGTTTTTT
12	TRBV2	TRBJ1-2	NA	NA	CASSWEAFGYTF	TGTGCCAGCAGTTGGGAGGCGTTTGGCTACACCTTC
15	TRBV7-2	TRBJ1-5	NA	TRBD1	CASSPDRAPHQPQHF	TGTGCCAGCAGCCCCGACAGGGCCCCCCATCAGCCCCAGCATTTT
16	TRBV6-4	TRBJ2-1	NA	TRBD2	CASSDSASGDYNEQFF	TGTGCCAGCAGTGACTCAGCTAGCGGTGACTACAATGAGCAGTTCTTC
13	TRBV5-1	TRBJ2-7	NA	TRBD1	CASTRQGEYEQYF	TGCGCCAGCACCAGACAGGGGGAATACGAGCAGTACTTC
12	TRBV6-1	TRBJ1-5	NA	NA	CASRRGNQPQHF	TGTGCCAGCAGGCGGGGGAATCAGCCCCAGCATTTT
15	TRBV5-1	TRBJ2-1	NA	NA	CASSGTVSSYNEQFF	TGCGCCAGCAGCGGGACTGTAAGCTCCTACAATGAGCAGTTCTTC
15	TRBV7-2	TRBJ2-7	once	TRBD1	CASSLTGGQTYEQYF	TGTGCCAGCAGCTTAACAGGGGGGCAAACCTACGAGCAGTACTTC
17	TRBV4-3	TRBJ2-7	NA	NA	CASSLSIDGASSYEQYF	TGCGCCAGCAGCCTATCAATAGATGGGGCATCCTCCTACGAGCAGTACTTC
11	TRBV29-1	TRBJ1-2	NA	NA	CSVVGAEGYTF	TGCAGCGTTGTAGGGGCTGAAGGCTACACCTTC
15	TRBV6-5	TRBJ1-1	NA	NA	CASSYSRLMNTEAFF	TGTGCCAGCAGTTACTCAAGACTCATGAACACTGAAGCTTTCTTT
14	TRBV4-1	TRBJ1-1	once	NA	CASRDGGMNTEAFF	TGCGCCAGCAGGGATGGGGGCATGAACACTGAAGCTTTCTTT
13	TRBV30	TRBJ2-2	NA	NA	CAWRFRNTGELFF	TGTGCCTGGAGGTTTCGGAACACCGGGGAGCTGTTTTTT
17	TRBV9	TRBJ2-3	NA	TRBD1	CASSVEGAVFSTDTQYF	TGTGCCAGCAGCGTAGAGGGGGCGGTGTTTAGTACAGATACGCAGTATTTT